This TCR beta chain emerged from a study of T cells in Graves' hyperthyroidism and ophthalmopathy. Individuals with ophthalmopathy presented a Clinical Activity Score of at least 3, a NOSPECS grade of at least 4 and a duration under 3 months. Patients were excluded for uncontrolled infection, other autoimmune disease, pregnancy or lactation. The study based diagnoses on clinical symptoms, serum thyroxine and TRAb, thyroid ultrasound and orbital computed tomography. Findings and limits, study-wide: Among clonotypes expanded in thyroid above 0.001, most were also found in blood.

There were TCR beta CDR3 regions amplified from RNA transcripts. An initial round of RT-PCR targeting the TCR CDR3 relied on the HTBI primer set. TCRdb fed the multiplex PCR reads into MiXCR, producing one record per CDR3 protein. The sample yields a few hundred thousand distinct CDR3 sequences, 14% seen once. As for this clonotype: Its antigen is undetermined.

Germline V lookup: CDR1 MNHEY, CDR2 SMNVEV (reference sequence). Losses at the gene ends were 5 bases for V and 0 bases for J; bases not matched to a gene: 6. This CDR3 spans 16 amino acids. The source of this sequence is a woman aged 30 to 39 with Graves' ophthalmopathy. The chain uses TRBV27 and TRBJ2-7; 11 bases map to TRBD2. The sequenced sample consisted of blood. The CDR3 region has the DNA TGTGCCAGCAGTCCCCTAGCGGGGGGTCGCTCCTACGAGCAGTACTTC. Translating it yields CASSPLAGGRSYEQYF.